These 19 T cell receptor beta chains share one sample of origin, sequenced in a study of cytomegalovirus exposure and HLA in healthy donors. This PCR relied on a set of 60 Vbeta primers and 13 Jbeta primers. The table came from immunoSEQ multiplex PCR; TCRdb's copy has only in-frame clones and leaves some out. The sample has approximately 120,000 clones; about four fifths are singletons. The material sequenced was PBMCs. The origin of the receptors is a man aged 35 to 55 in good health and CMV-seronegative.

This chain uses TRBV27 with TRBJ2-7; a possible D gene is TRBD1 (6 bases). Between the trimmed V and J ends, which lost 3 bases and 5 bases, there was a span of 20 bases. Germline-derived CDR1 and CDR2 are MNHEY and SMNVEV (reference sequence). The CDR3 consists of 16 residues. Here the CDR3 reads CASSFKGTPFLNEQYF. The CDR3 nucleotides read TGTGCCAGCAGTTTCAAGGGGACACCTTTCTTGAACGAGCAGTACTTC.

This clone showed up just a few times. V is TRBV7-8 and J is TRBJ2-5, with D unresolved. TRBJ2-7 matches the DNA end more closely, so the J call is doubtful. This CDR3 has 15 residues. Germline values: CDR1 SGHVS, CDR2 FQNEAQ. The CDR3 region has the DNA TGTGCCAGCAGCTTAGTGGGCCTGACCCCCTACGAGCAGTACTTC. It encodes CASSLVGLTPYEQYF.

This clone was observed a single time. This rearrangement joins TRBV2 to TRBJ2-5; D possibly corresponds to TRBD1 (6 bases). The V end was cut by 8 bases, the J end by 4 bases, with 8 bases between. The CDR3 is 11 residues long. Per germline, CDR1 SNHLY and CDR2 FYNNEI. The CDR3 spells CASEQGETQYF. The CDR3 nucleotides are TGTGCCAGCGAACAGGGAGAGACCCAGTACTTC.

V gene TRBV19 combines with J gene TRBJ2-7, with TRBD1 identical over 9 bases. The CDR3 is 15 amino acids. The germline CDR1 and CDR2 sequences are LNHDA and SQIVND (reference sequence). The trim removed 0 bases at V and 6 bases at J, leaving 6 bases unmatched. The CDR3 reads CASSIEGTGIREQYF. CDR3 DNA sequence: TGTGCCAGTAGTATAGAGGGGACAGGGATCCGCGAGCAGTACTTC.

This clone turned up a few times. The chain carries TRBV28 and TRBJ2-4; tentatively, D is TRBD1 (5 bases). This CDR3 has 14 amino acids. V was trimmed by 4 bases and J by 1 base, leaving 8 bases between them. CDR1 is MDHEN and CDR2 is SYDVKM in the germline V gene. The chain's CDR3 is CASSWTPAKNIQYF. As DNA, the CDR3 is TGTGCCAGCAGTTGGACACCGGCCAAAAACATTCAGTACTTC. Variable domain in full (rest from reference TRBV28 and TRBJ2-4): DVKVTQSSRYLVKRTGEKVFLECVQDMDHENMFWYRQDPGLGLRLIYFSYDVKMKEKGDIPEGYSVSREKKERFSLILESASTNQTSMYLCASSWTPAKNIQYFGAGTRLSVL.

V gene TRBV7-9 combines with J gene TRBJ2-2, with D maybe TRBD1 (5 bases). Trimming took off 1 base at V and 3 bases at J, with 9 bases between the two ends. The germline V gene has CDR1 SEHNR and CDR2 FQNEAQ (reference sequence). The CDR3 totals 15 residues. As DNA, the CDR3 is TGTGCCAGCAGCTTAGGAGCAGGGTACACCGGGGAGCTGTTTTTT. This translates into CASSLGAGYTGELFF.

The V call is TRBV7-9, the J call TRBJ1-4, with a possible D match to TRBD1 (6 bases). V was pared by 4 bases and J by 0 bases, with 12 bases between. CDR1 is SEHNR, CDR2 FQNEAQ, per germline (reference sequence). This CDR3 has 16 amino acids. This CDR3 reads CASSSNRAATNEKLFF. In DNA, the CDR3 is TGTGCCAGCAGCTCTAACAGGGCCGCAACTAATGAAAAACTGTTTTTT.

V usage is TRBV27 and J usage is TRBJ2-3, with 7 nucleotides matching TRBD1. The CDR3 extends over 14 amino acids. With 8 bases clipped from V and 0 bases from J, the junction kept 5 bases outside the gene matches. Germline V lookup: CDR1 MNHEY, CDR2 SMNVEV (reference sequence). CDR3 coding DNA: TGTGCCAGCCGTCGACAGGGTAGCACAGATACGCAGTATTTT. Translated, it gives CASRRQGSTDTQYF.

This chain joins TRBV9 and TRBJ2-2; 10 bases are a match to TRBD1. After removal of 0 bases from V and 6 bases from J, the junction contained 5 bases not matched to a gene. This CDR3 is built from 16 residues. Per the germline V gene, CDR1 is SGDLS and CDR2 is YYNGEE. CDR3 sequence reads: CASSVVGTGDPGELFF. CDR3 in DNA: TGTGCCAGCAGCGTAGTTGGGACAGGGGACCCCGGGGAGCTGTTTTTT.

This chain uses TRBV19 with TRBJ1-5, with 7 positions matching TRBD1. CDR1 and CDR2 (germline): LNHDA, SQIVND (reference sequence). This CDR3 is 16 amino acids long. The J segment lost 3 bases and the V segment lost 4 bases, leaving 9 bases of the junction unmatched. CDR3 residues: CASSRTGTANNQPQHF. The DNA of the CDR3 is TGTGCCAGTAGTAGGACCGGGACAGCCAACAATCAGCCCCAGCATTTT. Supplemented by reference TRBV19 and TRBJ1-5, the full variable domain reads DGGITQSPKYLFRKEGQNVTLSCEQNLNHDAMYWYRQDPGQGLRLIYYSQIVNDFQKGDIAEGYSVSREKKESFPLTVTSAQKNPTAFYLCASSRTGTANNQPQHFGDGTRLSIL.

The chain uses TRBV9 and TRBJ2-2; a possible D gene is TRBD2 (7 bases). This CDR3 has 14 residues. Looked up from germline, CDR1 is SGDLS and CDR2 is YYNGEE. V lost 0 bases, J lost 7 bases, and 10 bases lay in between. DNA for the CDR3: TGTGCCAGCAGCGTAGGGGGGGGCGGCGGGGAGCTGTTTTTT. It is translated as CASSVGGGGGELFF.

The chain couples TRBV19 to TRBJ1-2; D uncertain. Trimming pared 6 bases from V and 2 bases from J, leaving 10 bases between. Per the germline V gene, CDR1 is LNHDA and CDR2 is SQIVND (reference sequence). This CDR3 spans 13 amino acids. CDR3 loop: CASRGRQNYGYTF. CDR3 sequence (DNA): TGTGCCAGTAGAGGGAGACAAAACTATGGCTACACCTTC.

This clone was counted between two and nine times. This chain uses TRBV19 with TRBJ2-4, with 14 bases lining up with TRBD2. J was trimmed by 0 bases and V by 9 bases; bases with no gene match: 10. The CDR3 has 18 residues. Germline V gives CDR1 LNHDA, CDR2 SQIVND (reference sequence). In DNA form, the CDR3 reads TGTGCCAGCCGGCGGGGGACTAGCGGGGGCCTAGCCAAAAACATTCAGTACTTC. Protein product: CASRRGTSGGLAKNIQYF.

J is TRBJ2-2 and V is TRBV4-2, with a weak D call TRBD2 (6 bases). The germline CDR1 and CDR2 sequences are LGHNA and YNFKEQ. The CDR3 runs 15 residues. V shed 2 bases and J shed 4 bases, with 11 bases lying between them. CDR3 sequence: CASSQRVGGTGELFF. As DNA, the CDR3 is TGTGCCAGCAGCCAAAGGGTGGGGGGCACCGGGGAGCTGTTTTTT.

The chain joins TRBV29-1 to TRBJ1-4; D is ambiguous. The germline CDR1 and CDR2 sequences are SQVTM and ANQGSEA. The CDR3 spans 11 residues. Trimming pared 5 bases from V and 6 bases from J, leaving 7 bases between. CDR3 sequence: CSVYGDEKLFF. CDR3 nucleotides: TGCAGCGTTTACGGGGATGAAAAACTGTTTTTT.

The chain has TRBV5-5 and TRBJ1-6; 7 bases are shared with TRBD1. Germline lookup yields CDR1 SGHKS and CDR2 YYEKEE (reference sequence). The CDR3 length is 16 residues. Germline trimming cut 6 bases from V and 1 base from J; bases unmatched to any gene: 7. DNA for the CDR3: TGTGCCAGCAACGATCAGGGGGGTTCCTATAATTCACCCCTCCACTTT. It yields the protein CASNDQGGSYNSPLHF.

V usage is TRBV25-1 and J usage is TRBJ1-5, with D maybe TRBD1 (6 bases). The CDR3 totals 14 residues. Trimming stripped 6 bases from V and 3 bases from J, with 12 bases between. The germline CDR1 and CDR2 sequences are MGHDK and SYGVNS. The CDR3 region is CASRPQGYNQPQHF. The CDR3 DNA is TGTGCCAGCAGACCACAGGGTTACAATCAGCCCCAGCATTTT.

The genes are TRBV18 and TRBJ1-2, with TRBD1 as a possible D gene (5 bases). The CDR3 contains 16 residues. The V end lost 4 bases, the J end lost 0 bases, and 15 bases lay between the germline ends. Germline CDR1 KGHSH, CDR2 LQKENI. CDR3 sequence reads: CASSQGPPASNYGYTF. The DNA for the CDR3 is TGTGCCAGCTCACAGGGGCCGCCGGCGTCTAACTATGGCTACACCTTC.

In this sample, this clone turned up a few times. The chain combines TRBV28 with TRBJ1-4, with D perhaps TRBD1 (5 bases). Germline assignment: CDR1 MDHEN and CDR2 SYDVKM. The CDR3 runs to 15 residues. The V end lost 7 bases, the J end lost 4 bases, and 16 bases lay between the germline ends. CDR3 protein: CASTLSPTDNEKLFF. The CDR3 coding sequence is TGTGCCAGCACCCTTTCTCCGACAGATAATGAAAAACTGTTTTTT.